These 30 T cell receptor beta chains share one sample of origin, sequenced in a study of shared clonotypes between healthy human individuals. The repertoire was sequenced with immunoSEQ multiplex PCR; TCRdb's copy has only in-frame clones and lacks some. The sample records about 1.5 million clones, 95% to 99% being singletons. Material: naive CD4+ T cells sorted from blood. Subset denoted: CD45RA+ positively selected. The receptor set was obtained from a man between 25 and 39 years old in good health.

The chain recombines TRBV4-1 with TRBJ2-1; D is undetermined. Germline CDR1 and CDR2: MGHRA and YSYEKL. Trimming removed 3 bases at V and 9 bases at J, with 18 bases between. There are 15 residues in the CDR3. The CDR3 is CASSHISHVHPEQFF. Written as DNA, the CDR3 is TGCGCCAGCAGCCATATAAGCCACGTTCATCCTGAGCAGTTCTTC.

Here the CDR3 DNA reads TGTGCCAGCAGCCCCGGGACTTTGACCGGGGAGCTGTTTTTT. Its translation is CASSPGTLTGELFF. This chain joins TRBV11-2 and TRBJ2-2; tentatively, D is TRBD2 (6 bases). From germline, CDR1 is SGHAT and CDR2 FQNNGV. V lost 5 bases and J lost 5, with 12 bases in between. The CDR3 length is 14 residues. Using reference TRBV11-2 and TRBJ2-2 for the parts outside the CDR3, the full variable domain is EAGVAQSPRYKIIEKRQSVAFWCNPISGHATLYWYQQILGQGPKLLIQFQNNGVVDDSQLPKDRFSAERLKGVDSTLKIQPAKLEDSAVYLCASSPGTLTGELFFGEGSRLTVL.

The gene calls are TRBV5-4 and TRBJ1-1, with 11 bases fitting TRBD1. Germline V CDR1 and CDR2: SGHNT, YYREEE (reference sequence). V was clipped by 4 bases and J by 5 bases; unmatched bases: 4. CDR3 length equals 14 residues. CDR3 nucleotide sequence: TGTGCCAGCAGCGGGGACAGGGGGGGAACTGAAGCTTTCTTT. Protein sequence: CASSGDRGGTEAFF. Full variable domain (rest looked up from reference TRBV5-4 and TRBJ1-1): ETGVTQSPTHLIKTRGQQVTLRCSSQSGHNTVSWYQQALGQGPQFIFQYYREEENGRGNFPPRFSGLQFPNYSSELNVNALELDDSALYLCASSGDRGGTEAFFGQGTRLTVV.

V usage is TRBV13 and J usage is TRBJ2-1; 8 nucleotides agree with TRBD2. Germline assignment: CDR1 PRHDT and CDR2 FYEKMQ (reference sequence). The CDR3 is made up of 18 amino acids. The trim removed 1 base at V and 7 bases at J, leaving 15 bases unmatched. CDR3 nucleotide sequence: TGTGCCAGCAGCTTAGAGGGTCTGGCTAGCGGGCCGAGGAATGAGCAGTTCTTC. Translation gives CASSLEGLASGPRNEQFF.

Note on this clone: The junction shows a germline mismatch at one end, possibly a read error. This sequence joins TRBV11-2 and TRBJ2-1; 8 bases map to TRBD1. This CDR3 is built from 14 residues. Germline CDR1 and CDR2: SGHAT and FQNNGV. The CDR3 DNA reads TGTGCCGGCAGATCACAGGGGGCCTACAATGAGCAGTTCTTC. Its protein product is CAGRSQGAYNEQFF.

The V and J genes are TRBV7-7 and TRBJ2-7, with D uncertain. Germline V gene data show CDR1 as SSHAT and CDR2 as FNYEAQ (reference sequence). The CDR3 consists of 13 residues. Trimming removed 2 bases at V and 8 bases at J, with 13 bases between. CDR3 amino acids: CASSLNLSNKQYF. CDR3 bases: TGTGCCAGCAGCTTAAACCTGTCGAACAAGCAGTACTTC.

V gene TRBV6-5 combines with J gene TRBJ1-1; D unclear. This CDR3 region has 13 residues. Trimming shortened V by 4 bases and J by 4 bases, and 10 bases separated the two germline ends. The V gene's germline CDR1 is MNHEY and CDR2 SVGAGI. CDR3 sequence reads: CASSSQEVTEAFF. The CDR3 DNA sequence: TGTGCCAGCAGTTCTCAGGAGGTCACTGAAGCTTTCTTT.

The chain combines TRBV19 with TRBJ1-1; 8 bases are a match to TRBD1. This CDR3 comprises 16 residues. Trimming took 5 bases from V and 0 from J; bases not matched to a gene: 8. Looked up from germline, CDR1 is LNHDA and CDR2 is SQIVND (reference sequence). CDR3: CASSPWTGTMNTEAFF. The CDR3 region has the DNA TGTGCCAGTAGTCCCTGGACAGGGACAATGAACACTGAAGCTTTCTTT.

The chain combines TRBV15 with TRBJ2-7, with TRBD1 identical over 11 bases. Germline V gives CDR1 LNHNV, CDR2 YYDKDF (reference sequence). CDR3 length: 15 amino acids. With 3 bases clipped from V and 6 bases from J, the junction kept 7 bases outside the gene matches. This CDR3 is CATSRDRGRSSEQYF. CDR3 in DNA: TGTGCCACCAGCAGGGACAGGGGGCGATCGAGCGAGCAGTACTTC.

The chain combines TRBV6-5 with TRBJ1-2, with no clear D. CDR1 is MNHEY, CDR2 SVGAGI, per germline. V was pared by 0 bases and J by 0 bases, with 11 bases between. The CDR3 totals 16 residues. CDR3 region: CASSYSAGISNYGYTF. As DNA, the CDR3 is TGTGCCAGCAGTTACTCAGCCGGAATCTCTAACTATGGCTACACCTTC.

This chain's CDR3 is CASSFKPGTSNEQFF. As DNA, the CDR3 is TGTGCCAGCAGTTTCAAACCCGGGACTAGCAATGAGCAGTTCTTC. V is TRBV6-5 and J is TRBJ2-1, with TRBD2 matching over 8 bases. The germline gives CDR1 MNHEY, CDR2 SVGAGI. CDR3 size: 15 residues. V trimming: 4 bases; J trimming: 6 bases; junction bases outside the gene matches: 8.

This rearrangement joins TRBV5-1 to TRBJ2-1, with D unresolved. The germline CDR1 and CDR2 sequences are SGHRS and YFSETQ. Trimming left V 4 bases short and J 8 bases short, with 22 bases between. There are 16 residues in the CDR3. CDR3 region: CASSAVVLGKVDEQFF. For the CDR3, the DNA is TGCGCCAGCAGCGCTGTGGTTCTGGGGAAGGTGGATGAGCAGTTCTTC. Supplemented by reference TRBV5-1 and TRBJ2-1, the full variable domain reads KAGVTQTPRYLIKTRGQQVTLSCSPISGHRSVSWYQQTPGQGLQFLFEYFSETQRNKGNFPGRFSGRQFSNSRSEMNVSTLELGDSALYLCASSAVVLGKVDEQFFGPGTRLTVL.

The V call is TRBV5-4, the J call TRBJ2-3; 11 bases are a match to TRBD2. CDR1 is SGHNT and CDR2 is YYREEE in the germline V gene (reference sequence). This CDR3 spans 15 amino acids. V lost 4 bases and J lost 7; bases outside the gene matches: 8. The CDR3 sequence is CASSPGTSGRNTQYF. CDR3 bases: TGTGCCAGCAGCCCCGGGACTAGCGGTCGAAATACGCAGTATTTT.

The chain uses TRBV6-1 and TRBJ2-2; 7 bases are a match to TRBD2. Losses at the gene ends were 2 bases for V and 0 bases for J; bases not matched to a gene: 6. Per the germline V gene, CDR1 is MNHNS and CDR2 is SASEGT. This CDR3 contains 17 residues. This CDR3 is CASSESGRGANTGELFF. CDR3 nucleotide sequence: TGTGCCAGCAGTGAATCGGGGAGGGGCGCGAACACCGGGGAGCTGTTTTTT.

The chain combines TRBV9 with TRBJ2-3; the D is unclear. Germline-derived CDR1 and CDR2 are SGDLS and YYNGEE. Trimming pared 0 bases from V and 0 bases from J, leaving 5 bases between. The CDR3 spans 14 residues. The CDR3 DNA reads TGTGCCAGCAGCGTAGAGTGGAGCACAGATACGCAGTATTTT. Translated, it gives CASSVEWSTDTQYF.

CDR3: CASTSSVVTGELFF. The CDR3 nucleotides are TGTGCCAGCACATCCAGCGTGGTCACCGGGGAGCTGTTTTTT. The chain recombines TRBV28 with TRBJ2-2; no firm D call. V gave up 7 bases and J gave up 4 bases, with 13 bases separating them. Germline CDR1 and CDR2: MDHEN and SYDVKM. This CDR3 is 14 amino acids long.

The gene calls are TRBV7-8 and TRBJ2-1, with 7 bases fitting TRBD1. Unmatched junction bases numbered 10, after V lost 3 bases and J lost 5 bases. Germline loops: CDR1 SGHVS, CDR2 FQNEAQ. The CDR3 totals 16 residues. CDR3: CASSFRTPRGHNEQFF. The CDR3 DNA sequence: TGTGCCAGCAGCTTTAGGACTCCAAGGGGGCACAATGAGCAGTTCTTC.

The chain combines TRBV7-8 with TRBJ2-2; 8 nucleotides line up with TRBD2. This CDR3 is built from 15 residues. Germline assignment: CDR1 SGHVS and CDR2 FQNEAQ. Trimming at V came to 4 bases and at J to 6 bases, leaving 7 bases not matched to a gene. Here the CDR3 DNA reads TGTGCCAGCAGCTCACGGGGGGGGGAGTCCGGGGAGCTGTTTTTT. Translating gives CASSSRGGESGELFF.

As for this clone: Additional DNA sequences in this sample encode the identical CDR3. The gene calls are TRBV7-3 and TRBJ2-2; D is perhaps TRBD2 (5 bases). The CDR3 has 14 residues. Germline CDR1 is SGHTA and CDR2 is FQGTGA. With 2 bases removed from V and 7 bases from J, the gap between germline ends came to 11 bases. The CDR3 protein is CASSLRGYSGELFF. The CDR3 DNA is TGTGCCAGCAGCTTACGAGGGTACAGCGGGGAGCTGTTTTTT.

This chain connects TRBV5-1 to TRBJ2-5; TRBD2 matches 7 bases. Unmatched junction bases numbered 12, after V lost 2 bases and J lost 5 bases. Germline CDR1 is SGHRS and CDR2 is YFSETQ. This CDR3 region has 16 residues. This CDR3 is CASSFDWRERLETQYF. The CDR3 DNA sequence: TGCGCCAGCAGCTTCGATTGGCGGGAGAGGCTGGAGACCCAGTACTTC.

The DNA of the CDR3 is TGTGCCAGCAGTAGGGGGGTCGGAAACTATGGCTACACCTTC. Protein product: CASSRGVGNYGYTF. The gene calls are TRBV28 and TRBJ1-2, with D tentatively TRBD1 (6 bases). V was pared by 5 bases and J by 2 bases, with 12 bases between. CDR1 MDHEN and CDR2 SYDVKM come from the germline V gene. The CDR3 has 14 amino acids.

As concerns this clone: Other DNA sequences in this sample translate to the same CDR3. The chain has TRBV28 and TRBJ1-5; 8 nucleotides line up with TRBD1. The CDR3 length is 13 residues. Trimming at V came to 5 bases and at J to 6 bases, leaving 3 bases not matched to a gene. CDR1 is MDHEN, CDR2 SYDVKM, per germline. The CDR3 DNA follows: TGTGCCAGCAGTGACAGGGGCGGTCAGCCCCAGCATTTT. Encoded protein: CASSDRGGQPQHF. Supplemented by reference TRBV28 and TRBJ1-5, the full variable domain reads DVKVTQSSRYLVKRTGEKVFLECVQDMDHENMFWYRQDPGLGLRLIYFSYDVKMKEKGDIPEGYSVSREKKERFSLILESASTNQTSMYLCASSDRGGQPQHFGDGTRLSIL.

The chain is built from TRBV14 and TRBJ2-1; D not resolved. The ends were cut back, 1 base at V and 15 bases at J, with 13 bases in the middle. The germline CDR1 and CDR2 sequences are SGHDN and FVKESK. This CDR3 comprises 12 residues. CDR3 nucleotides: TGTGCCAGCAGCCAAGTTGGGTCAACCCCGTTCTTC. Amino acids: CASSQVGSTPFF.

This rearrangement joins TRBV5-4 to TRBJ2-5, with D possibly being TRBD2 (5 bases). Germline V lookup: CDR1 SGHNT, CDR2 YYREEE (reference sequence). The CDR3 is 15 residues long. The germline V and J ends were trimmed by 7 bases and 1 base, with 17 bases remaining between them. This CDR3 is CASSLRRLAQETQYF. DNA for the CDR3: TGTGCCAGCTCCCTCAGGAGGCTCGCCCAAGAGACCCAGTACTTC.

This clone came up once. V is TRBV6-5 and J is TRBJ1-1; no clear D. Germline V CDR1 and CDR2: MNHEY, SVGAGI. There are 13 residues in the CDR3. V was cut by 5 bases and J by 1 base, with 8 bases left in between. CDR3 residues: CASSLRGNTEAFF. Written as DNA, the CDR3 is TGTGCCAGCAGTCTACGGGGGAACACTGAAGCTTTCTTT.

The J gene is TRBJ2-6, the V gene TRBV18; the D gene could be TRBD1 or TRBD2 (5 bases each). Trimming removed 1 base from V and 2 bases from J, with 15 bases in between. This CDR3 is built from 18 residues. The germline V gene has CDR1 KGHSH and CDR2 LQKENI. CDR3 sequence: CASSPRGARAPGANVLTF. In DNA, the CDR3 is TGTGCCAGCTCACCACGGGGAGCCAGGGCCCCTGGGGCCAACGTCCTGACTTTC.

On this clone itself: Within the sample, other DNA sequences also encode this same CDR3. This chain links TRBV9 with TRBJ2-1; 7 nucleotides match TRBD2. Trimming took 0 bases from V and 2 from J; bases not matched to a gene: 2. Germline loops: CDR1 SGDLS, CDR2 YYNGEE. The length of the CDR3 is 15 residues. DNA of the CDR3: TGTGCCAGCAGCGTAGACGGGAGGACCTACAATGAGCAGTTCTTC. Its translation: CASSVDGRTYNEQFF. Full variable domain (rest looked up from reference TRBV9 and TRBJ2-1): DSGVTQTPKHLITATGQRVTLRCSPRSGDLSVYWYQQSLDQGLQFLIQYYNGEERAKGNILERFSAQQFPDLHSELNLSSLELGDSALYFCASSVDGRTYNEQFFGPGTRLTVL.

The CDR3, as DNA: TGTGCAAGTCGCTCCCGGGGATCGGGGTACTTCACAGATACGCAGTATTTT. It specifies CASRSRGSGYFTDTQYF. The chain has TRBV12-2 and TRBJ2-3; the table gives TRBD2 as D, unverified against the DNA. TRBV12-2 is a documented pseudogene. The length of the CDR3 is 17 residues.

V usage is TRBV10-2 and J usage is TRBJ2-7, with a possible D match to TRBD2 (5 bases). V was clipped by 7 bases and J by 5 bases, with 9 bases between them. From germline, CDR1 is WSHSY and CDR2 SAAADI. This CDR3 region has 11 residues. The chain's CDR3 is CASKGEHEQYF. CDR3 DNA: TGCGCCAGCAAGGGAGAGCACGAGCAGTACTTC.

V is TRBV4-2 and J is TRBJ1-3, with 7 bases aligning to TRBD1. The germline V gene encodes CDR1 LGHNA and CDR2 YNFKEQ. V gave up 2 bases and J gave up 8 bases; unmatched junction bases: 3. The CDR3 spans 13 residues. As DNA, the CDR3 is TGTGCCAGCAGCCAATCAGGGGGTGACACCATATATTTT. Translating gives CASSQSGGDTIYF.